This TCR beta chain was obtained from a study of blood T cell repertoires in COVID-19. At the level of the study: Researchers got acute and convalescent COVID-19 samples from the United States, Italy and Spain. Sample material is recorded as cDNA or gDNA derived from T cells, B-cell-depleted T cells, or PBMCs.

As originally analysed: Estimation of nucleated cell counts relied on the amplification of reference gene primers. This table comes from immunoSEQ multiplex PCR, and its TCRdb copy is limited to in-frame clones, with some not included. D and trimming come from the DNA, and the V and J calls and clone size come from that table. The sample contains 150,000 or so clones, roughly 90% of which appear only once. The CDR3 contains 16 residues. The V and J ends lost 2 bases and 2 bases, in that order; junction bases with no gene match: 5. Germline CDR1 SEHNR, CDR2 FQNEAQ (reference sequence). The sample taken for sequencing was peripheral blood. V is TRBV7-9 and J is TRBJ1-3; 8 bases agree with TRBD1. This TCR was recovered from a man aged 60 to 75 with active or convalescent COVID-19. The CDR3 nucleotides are TGTGCCAGCAGCTTAATAGCAGGGGGCCCTGGAAACACCATATATTTT. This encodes CASSLIAGGPGNTIYF.